This is a list of T cell receptor beta chains from one sample in a study of blood T cells in healthy people across ages. TCRdb fed the 5' RACE reads into MiXCR, producing one record per CDR3 protein. In the table there are more than 800,000 distinct CDR3 sequences, around 30% of which are singletons. The sequenced sample was blood. These receptors were collected from an elderly woman in good health. CDR3s include the opening cysteine and the closing phenylalanine or tryptophan. A D gene is named only where the DNA matches it firmly. Rows give clone size only sometimes, using once, few, many, or a class for an expanded clone.

.,TRBJ2-5,.,TRBV11-2,TGTGTCAGCAGCTTAGAACCGACAGGTCTCACAGAGACCCAGTACTTC,CVSSLEPTGLTETQYF
few,TRBJ1-5,.,TRBV2,TGTGCCAGCAGCGGGGGGGCACAACAGCCCCAGCATTTT,CASSGGAQQPQHF
few,TRBJ1-4,.,TRBV3-1,TGTGCCAGCAGCCCAACATTGGCTGGAAAACGGTTTTTT,CASSPTLAGKRFF
many,TRBJ1-1,.,TRBV6-2/TRBV6-3,TGTGCCAGCAGTTACTCGGCCAGGGGAGGCACTGAAGCTTTCTTT,CASSYSARGGTEAFF
many,TRBJ2-7,TRBD2,TRBV20-1,TGCAGTGCTAGAGACCCCAGCGGGGGGGTCGAGCAGTACTTC,CSARDPSGGVEQYF
many,TRBJ2-3,TRBD2,TRBV4-3,TGCGCCAGCAGCCAAGGTTTGACTAGCGGGGATGGTCGGACAGATACGCAGTATTTT,CASSQGLTSGDGRTDTQYF
.,TRBJ1-1,TRBD1,TRBV28,TGTGCCAGCAGTGAAGGGGGCCTAGACACTGAAGCTTTCTTT,CASSEGGLDTEAFF
.,TRBJ1-6,.,TRBV7-2,TGTGCCAGCAGCTTAGATCTATCCAAGAGGAGGGTTTTACCCCTCCACTTT,CASSLDLSKRRVLPLHF
few,TRBJ1-5,.,TRBV2,TGTGCCAGCCGGAGTGAGTCAACTAGCAATCAGCCCCAGCATTTT,CASRSESTSNQPQHF
.,TRBJ2-5,.,TRBV13,TGTGCCAGCAGCCTTATACTGACCCGGGCCCAGTACTTC,CASSLILTRAQYF
many,TRBJ1-2,.,TRBV6-1,TGTGCCAGCAGTGACTGGGATGGCTACACCTTC,CASSDWDGYTF
.,TRBJ1-1,.,TRBV29-1,TGCAGCGGTGCTTTTCTGGGGACTGAAGCTTTCTTT,CSGAFLGTEAFF
many,TRBJ2-7,TRBD2,TRBV20-1,TGCAGTGCGGATACTAGCGGGGGGGTGTACGAGCAGTACTTC,CSADTSGGVYEQYF
many,TRBJ2-4,.,TRBV7-2,TGTGCCAGCCGTGAGCAGGGGACCGCCAAAAACATTCAGTACTTC,CASREQGTAKNIQYF
.,TRBJ2-5,.,TRBV4-1,TGCGCCAGCAGCCAACCTACTTTGCGGGGCCGGGAGACCCAGTACTTC,CASSQPTLRGRETQYF
many,TRBJ2-1,TRBD2,TRBV12-3/TRBV12-4,TGTGCCAGCAGTTTATTAGGGACTACGCCCAATGAGCAGTTCTTC,CASSLLGTTPNEQFF
few,TRBJ2-1,TRBD1,TRBV7-2,TGTGCCAGCAGCCGGGACAGGGGCTTTCATGAGCAGTTCTTC,CASSRDRGFHEQFF
.,TRBJ2-4,TRBD2,TRBV7-2,TGTGCCAGCAGCTCACCGGGACTAGCGGGGCGGCTGGCCAAAAACATTCAGTACTTC,CASSSPGLAGRLAKNIQYF